This T cell receptor beta chain was observed in a study of T cells in tumors after PD-1 blockade. Study-level information: Each patient got pembrolizumab 200 mg every 3 weeks or cemiplimab 350 mg every 2 weeks.

Germline-derived CDR1 and CDR2 are MNHEY and SVGEGT. V lost 6 bases and J lost 0, with 13 bases in between. CDR3 size: 15 residues. Here immunoSEQ multiplex PCR was the method, and the copy in TCRdb shows in-frame clones only, minus some. The top ten clones hold approximately 12% of a sample with around 4,800 clones, about two thirds of them seen once. The V and J genes are TRBV6-2 or TRBV6-3 and TRBJ2-3; D is uncertain. The material sequenced was tumor tissue, taken before anti-PD-1 treatment. This TCR derives from a human donor with basal cell carcinoma. The CDR3 loop is CASSEASGSTDTQYF. The CDR3 DNA follows: TGTGCCAGCAGCGAAGCCTCCGGGAGCACAGATACGCAGTATTTT.